These T cell receptor beta chains were read from a single sample in a study of post-analysis software for immune sequencing data. TCRdb reprocessed the PCR reads with MiXCR, giving one entry per CDR3 protein. The sample consists of about 430,000 distinct CDR3 sequences, approximately 42% of them appearing once. Material for sequencing was blood. The receptor set was obtained from a girl aged 2 to 10 with multiple sclerosis. The CDR3 runs from the conserved cysteine through the conserved F or W. The order of the fields is V gene, clone size, J gene, D gene, CDR3 DNA, CDR3 protein. A D gene is named only where the DNA matches it firmly. Not every row has a clone size; where given, it reads once, few, many or a size class.

V: TRBV10-3
size: few
J: TRBJ1-2
D: TRBD1
DNA: TGTGCCATCAGGATCAAAACAGGGGGAGCTGGCTACACCTTC
CDR3: CAIRIKTGGAGYTF

V: TRBV6-5
size: once
J: TRBJ2-1
D: TRBD1
DNA: TGTGCCAGCAGTTACTCCCCAGGAACAGGGGGCTACTCTAATGAGCAGTTCTTC
CDR3: CASSYSPGTGGYSNEQFF

V: TRBV7-9
size: .
J: TRBJ1-4
D: .
DNA: TGTGCCAGCAGAGGGGGAACAGTAACTAATGAAAAACTGTTTTTT
CDR3: CASRGGTVTNEKLFF

V: TRBV20-1
size: .
J: TRBJ1-2
D: .
DNA: TGCAGTGCTAGTCTCAGGACCTATGGCTACACCTTC
CDR3: CSASLRTYGYTF

V: TRBV4-1
size: .
J: TRBJ2-6
D: .
DNA: TGCGCCAGCCGGGACATTCGAACTGGGGCCAACGTCCTGACTTTC
CDR3: CASRDIRTGANVLTF

V: TRBV3-1
size: .
J: TRBJ2-2
D: .
DNA: TGTGCCAGCAGCCAAGTACCGGGGGACAGGGAGCTGTTTTTT
CDR3: CASSQVPGDRELFF

V: TRBV6-6
size: .
J: TRBJ2-7
D: .
DNA: TGTGCCGGCACGTGGGGATCGGGAGAGCAGTACTTC
CDR3: CAGTWGSGEQYF

V: TRBV27
size: .
J: TRBJ1-1
D: TRBD1
DNA: TGTGCCAGCAGTCGAGGGACAGCCTACACTGAAGCTTTCTTT
CDR3: CASSRGTAYTEAFF

V: TRBV6-6
size: .
J: TRBJ2-3
D: TRBD1
DNA: TGTGCCAGCAGGGGACAGGGAACAGATACGCAGTATTTT
CDR3: CASRGQGTDTQYF

V: TRBV10-1
size: few
J: TRBJ1-2
D: .
DNA: TGCGCCAGCCCAAGGTTGTATGGTGGCTACACCTTC
CDR3: CASPRLYGGYTF

V: TRBV6-5
size: .
J: TRBJ1-1
D: TRBD1
DNA: TGTGCCAGCAGCCCTACAGGGGTGGAAGCTTTCTTT
CDR3: CASSPTGVEAFF

V: TRBV10-3
size: few
J: TRBJ1-2
D: .
DNA: TGTGCCATCAGGGGGGACAATAACTATGGCTACACCTTC
CDR3: CAIRGDNNYGYTF

V: TRBV29-1
size: .
J: TRBJ2-1
D: TRBD2
DNA: TGCAGCGTTGGAAGGCAGACTAGCGGGGGGCCCAATGAGCAGTTCTTC
CDR3: CSVGRQTSGGPNEQFF

V: TRBV5-1
size: few
J: TRBJ1-2
D: .
DNA: TGCGCCAGCAGTCCCCCAGGTTATGGCTACACCTTC
CDR3: CASSPPGYGYTF

V: TRBV2
size: .
J: TRBJ2-3
D: .
DNA: TGTGCCAGCAGAGGAGCGCCCACAGATACGCAGTATTTT
CDR3: CASRGAPTDTQYF

V: TRBV5-1
size: .
J: TRBJ1-1
D: TRBD1
DNA: TGCGCCAGCAGCTGGACCGGGACAGGGGGCAGGATGAACACTGAAGCTTTCTTT
CDR3: CASSWTGTGGRMNTEAFF

V: TRBV7-6
size: few
J: TRBJ2-3
D: .
DNA: TGTGCCAGCAGCTTAGAATTTGCGGGAGATACGCAGTATTTT
CDR3: CASSLEFAGDTQYF

V: TRBV9
size: .
J: TRBJ2-3
D: .
DNA: TGTGCCAGCAGCTTACAGGACCACACAGATACGCAGTATTTT
CDR3: CASSLQDHTDTQYF

V: TRBV18
size: .
J: TRBJ1-4
D: .
DNA: TGTGCCAGCTCACCGAGGGGTCTTAATGAAAAACTGTTTTTT
CDR3: CASSPRGLNEKLFF

V: TRBV5-6
size: .
J: TRBJ1-1
D: TRBD1
DNA: TGTGCCAGCAGCTTGGAGCAGGGGGCCGGTGAAGCTTTCTTT
CDR3: CASSLEQGAGEAFF

V: TRBV6-6
size: .
J: TRBJ1-6
D: .
DNA: TGTGCCAGCAGTCCTCCGGAGCCGAGACACTATAATTCACCCCTCCACTTT
CDR3: CASSPPEPRHYNSPLHF

V: TRBV25-1
size: .
J: TRBJ2-3
D: .
DNA: TGTGCCAGCAAGGATGCTGGCACAGATACGCAGTATTTT
CDR3: CASKDAGTDTQYF

V: TRBV6-5
size: once
J: TRBJ1-2
D: TRBD1
DNA: TGTGCCAGCAAGCCGGGACAGGGGGCGGACTATGGCTACACCTTC
CDR3: CASKPGQGADYGYTF

V: TRBV28
size: few
J: TRBJ2-5
D: .
DNA: TGTGCCAGCAGTTTTGGGGTCCAGCGTTTGGGAGAGACCCAGTACTTC
CDR3: CASSFGVQRLGETQYF

V: TRBV20-1
size: few
J: TRBJ1-6
D: .
DNA: TGCAGTGCTAGTACAGGGACGAGATCACCCCTCCACTTT
CDR3: CSASTGTRSPLHF

V: TRBV5-1
size: .
J: TRBJ1-2
D: .
DNA: TGCGCCAGCAGCTTGGAACCCCGACGCGGTTTGGGGGGCTACACCTTC
CDR3: CASSLEPRRGLGGYTF

V: TRBV25-1
size: .
J: TRBJ2-5
D: TRBD1
DNA: TGTGCCACTCGCCGGACAGGGGGCGACGAGACCCAGTACTTC
CDR3: CATRRTGGDETQYF

V: TRBV7-9
size: few
J: TRBJ2-7
D: .
DNA: TGTGCCAGCAGCTTAGATAAAGGGGCCTACGAGCAGTACTTC
CDR3: CASSLDKGAYEQYF

V: TRBV13
size: .
J: TRBJ1-2
D: TRBD1
DNA: TGTGCCAGCAGCTTAAAATTTGACAGGGGGCAGACTAACTATGGCTACACCTTC
CDR3: CASSLKFDRGQTNYGYTF

V: TRBV28
size: .
J: TRBJ2-2
D: TRBD1
DNA: TGTGCCAGCAGTGTGATACAGGGGTCCGGGGAGCTGTTTTTT
CDR3: CASSVIQGSGELFF

V: TRBV7-7
size: many
J: TRBJ2-1
D: TRBD2
DNA: TGTGCTAGCAGCTTAGCGCCGCGGGAGGGCAATGAGCAGTTCTTC
CDR3: CASSLAPREGNEQFF

V: TRBV5-1
size: few
J: TRBJ1-4
D: .
DNA: TGCGCCAGCAGCTTCGGCACCCAGGGAGAAAAACTGTTTTTT
CDR3: CASSFGTQGEKLFF

V: TRBV4-1
size: .
J: TRBJ1-1
D: .
DNA: TGCGCCAGCAGCCACCCCGGCCGTGTCACTGAAGCTTTCTTT
CDR3: CASSHPGRVTEAFF

V: TRBV6-4
size: .
J: TRBJ1-1
D: .
DNA: TGTGCCAGCAGACCAACCATGAACACTGAAGCTTTCTTT
CDR3: CASRPTMNTEAFF

V: TRBV28
size: many
J: TRBJ2-7
D: TRBD1
DNA: TGTGCCAGCAGTTCACTGGACAGGGACGAGCAGTACTTC
CDR3: CASSSLDRDEQYF

V: TRBV5-1
size: .
J: TRBJ1-2
D: .
DNA: TGCGCCAGCAGCTTGGAGGAGTTCTATGGCTACACCTTC
CDR3: CASSLEEFYGYTF

V: TRBV29-1
size: few
J: TRBJ1-1
D: .
DNA: TGCAGCGTTGAGTTGAACACTGAAGCTTTCTTT
CDR3: CSVELNTEAFF

V: TRBV27
size: few
J: TRBJ2-2
D: .
DNA: TGTGCCAGCAGTCCACGGACAAACACCGGGGAGCTGTTTTTT
CDR3: CASSPRTNTGELFF

V: TRBV7-9
size: .
J: TRBJ1-1
D: .
DNA: TGTGCCAGCAGCTTAACAACATCGAACACTGAAGCTTTCTTT
CDR3: CASSLTTSNTEAFF

V: TRBV7-8
size: few
J: TRBJ2-1
D: TRBD1
DNA: TGTGCCAGCAGCTTAAGGGACAGGGGGAACAATGAGCAGTTCTTC
CDR3: CASSLRDRGNNEQFF

V: TRBV5-6
size: few
J: TRBJ1-1
D: .
DNA: TGTGCCAGCAGCTTAACAGGTACAGCTTTCTTT
CDR3: CASSLTGTAFF

V: TRBV20-1
size: .
J: TRBJ2-4
D: .
DNA: TGCAGTGCCCCCCGGACAGATCCCTACAATGAGCAGTACTTC
CDR3: CSAPRTDPYNEQYF

V: TRBV5-1
size: .
J: TRBJ2-1
D: .
DNA: TGCGCCAGCAGCTTGGAATCAGGATTGAACTTCTACAATGAGCAGTTCTTC
CDR3: CASSLESGLNFYNEQFF

V: TRBV28
size: .
J: TRBJ2-5
D: .
DNA: TGTGCCAGCAGTTTCGGGTCGCTGGGGAGAGAGACCCAGTACTTC
CDR3: CASSFGSLGRETQYF